What follows is one T cell receptor (beta chain) and its context. Its specificity is not known. The treatment is: some 20 received Ad26.COV2.S at low or high dose, single or two shots; several received placebo; per-sample allocation not given. Sampling occurred on day 63 after the first vaccine or placebo injection. This sample was included in a study of Ad26.COV2.S vaccination and SARS-CoV-2 variants. Study-level information: Donor was in the COV1001 Ad26.COV2.S trial arm.

V was trimmed by 2 bases and J by 11 bases, leaving 7 bases between them. This CDR3 region has 12 residues. The germline V gene encodes CDR1 MDHEN and CDR2 SYDVKM. Data came from immunoSEQ multiplex PCR; TCRdb stores just in-frame clones and leaves some out. The table has 400,000 to 450,000 clones, around 90% seen once. Study results and limitations: Placebo recipients showed lower spike-specific TCR breadth than vaccinees.

This clonotype was sampled from a person aged 18-65 years who received the Ad26.COV2.S COVID-19 vaccine or a placebo. Sequencing used peripheral blood, obtained in a trial of Ad26.COV2.S vaccine versus placebo. The chain uses TRBV28 and TRBJ1-6; TRBD1 might be the D (5 bases). The CDR3: CASSLQGAPLHF. The DNA for the CDR3 is TGTGCCAGCAGTTTACAGGGAGCACCCCTCCACTTT.